This T cell receptor beta chain appears in the sequencing data of a study of tumor-infiltrating lymphocytes in glioblastoma multiforme. TCRB libraries came from RNA via three nested multiplex PCR rounds. TCRdb analysed the multiplex PCR reads with MiXCR anew, one entry per CDR3 protein. The sample includes about 19,000 distinct CDR3 sequences, about two thirds seen only once; the top ten take 18%. Notes on this clonotype: Its antigen remains unidentified.

Trimming cost V 1 base and J 0 bases; bases outside gene matches: 11. The CDR3 is made up of 19 amino acids. The germline CDR1 and CDR2 sequences are SGHAT and FQNNGV. Regarding the study as a whole: The TCR and somatic mutation analysis included just one glioblastoma patient.

The chain employs TRBV11-2 and TRBJ2-7, with 11 bases aligning to TRBD2. The receptor was isolated from a male donor with glioblastoma. The sequenced material came from peripheral blood. The CDR3 bases are TGTGCCAGCAGCTTAGCCAGGACTAGCGGGCGGCCAAGCTCCTACGAGCAGTACTTC. The encoded protein is CASSLARTSGRPSSYEQYF.